The next 31 T cell receptor beta chains were all read from a single sample in a study of early stage breast cancer tumors. Libraries were prepared by immunoSEQ multiplex PCR; TCRdb keeps only in-frame clonotypes and omits some of them. The table includes about 36,000 clones, roughly 72% detected once. Sequencing was done on a sample of blood. The source is a person in their sixties or seventies with breast cancer.

The genes are TRBV11-1 and TRBJ2-1; D ambiguous. CDR1 and CDR2 (germline): SGHAT, FQDESV (reference sequence). V dropped 0 bases and J dropped 1 base, with 10 bases sitting between them. This CDR3 has 16 residues. The CDR3, as DNA: TGTGCCAGCAGCTTAGCGGGCGGATGGTCCTACAATGAGCAGTTCTTC. It yields the protein CASSLAGGWSYNEQFF.

The rearrangement joins TRBV4-1 to TRBJ1-5, with D possibly matching TRBD1 (6 bases). From germline, CDR1 is MGHRA and CDR2 YSYEKL. The CDR3 has 16 amino acids. V was cut by 0 bases and J by 2 bases, with 11 bases left in between. CDR3 amino acids: CASSQDGGLGNQPQHF. The CDR3 DNA sequence: TGCGCCAGCAGCCAAGACGGGGGCCTCGGCAATCAGCCCCAGCATTTT.

The rearrangement uses TRBV5-1 and TRBJ2-5; D is unresolved. From germline, CDR1 is SGHRS and CDR2 YFSETQ. V lost 0 bases, J lost 6 bases, and 12 bases lay in between. This CDR3 spans 14 amino acids. CDR3 sequence: CASSLELARKTQYF. The CDR3 region has the DNA TGCGCCAGCAGCTTGGAGTTGGCTCGAAAGACCCAGTACTTC.

This chain joins TRBV15 and TRBJ2-3; 10 bases agree with TRBD2. CDR3 length: 15 residues. V trimming: 4 bases; J trimming: 3 bases; junction bases outside the gene matches: 4. Germline V lookup: CDR1 LNHNV, CDR2 YYDKDF (reference sequence). The CDR3 loop is CATSKSSGGTDTQYF. In nucleotides, the CDR3 is TGTGCCACCAGCAAAAGTAGCGGGGGGACAGATACGCAGTATTTT. Looking up the rest from reference TRBV15 and TRBJ2-3 gives the full variable domain: DAMVIQNPRYQVTQFGKPVTLSCSQTLNHNVMYWYQQKSSQAPKLLFHYYDKDFNNEADTPDNFQSRRPNTSFCFLDIRSPGLGDTAMYLCATSKSSGGTDTQYFGPGTRLTVL.

This clone was observed a single time. This chain uses TRBV5-1 with TRBJ2-5; D not certain. V was pared by 1 base and J by 3 bases, with 7 bases between. The CDR3 covers 13 residues. The germline V gene encodes CDR1 SGHRS and CDR2 YFSETQ. The DNA for the CDR3 is TGCGCCAGCAGCTTGACTCCCAAAGAGACCCAGTACTTC. This gives the protein CASSLTPKETQYF.

Within the sample, this clone is medium-sized (0.01 to 0.1%). This chain connects TRBV2 to TRBJ1-5; D gene unclear. Trimming took off 0 bases at V and 2 bases at J, with 8 bases between the two ends. The CDR3 totals 15 residues. Germline V gene data show CDR1 as SNHLY and CDR2 as FYNNEI. CDR3 residues: CASSEAGVGNQPQHF. In DNA form, the CDR3 reads TGTGCCAGCAGTGAAGCCGGGGTAGGCAATCAGCCCCAGCATTTT. Based on the CDR3 plus reference TRBV2 and TRBJ1-5, the full variable domain is EPEVTQTPSHQVTQMGQEVILRCVPISNHLYFYWYRQILGQKVEFLVSFYNNEISEKSEIFDDQFSVERPDGSNFTLKIRSTKLEDSAMYFCASSEAGVGNQPQHFGDGTRLSIL.

V gene TRBV14 combines with J gene TRBJ2-7; no reliable D call. This CDR3 comprises 12 residues. CDR1 is SGHDN and CDR2 is FVKESK in the germline V gene. Trimming shortened V by 4 bases and J by 6 bases, and 10 bases separated the two germline ends. CDR3 coding DNA: TGTGCCAGCAGCCCCTCAACGATCGAGCAGTACTTC. This encodes CASSPSTIEQYF.

The V call is TRBV5-5, the J call TRBJ2-7; TRBD1 aligns across 9 bases. The CDR3 has 15 residues. The trim removed 4 bases at V and 0 bases at J, leaving 5 bases unmatched. The V gene's germline CDR1 is SGHKS and CDR2 YYEKEE (reference sequence). The CDR3 protein is CASSPGQGSSYEQYF. The CDR3 DNA sequence: TGTGCCAGCAGCCCGGGACAGGGAAGCTCCTACGAGCAGTACTTC.

The table lists this clone with a count of one. The chain carries TRBV5-1 and TRBJ2-7; 7 bases are a match to TRBD2. This CDR3 spans 14 amino acids. Per germline, CDR1 SGHRS and CDR2 YFSETQ. Germline trimming cut 0 bases from V and 7 bases from J; bases unmatched to any gene: 7. DNA of the CDR3: TGCGCCAGCAGCTTGGAGACTAGCATCGTGGAGCAGTACTTC. This translates into CASSLETSIVEQYF.

The CDR3 DNA follows: TGTGCCAGCAGTAGAAGCGGGAGCCTCTCCTACGAGCAGTACTTC. Translation gives CASSRSGSLSYEQYF. The chain links TRBV28 to TRBJ2-7, with 8 bases matching TRBD2. The length of the CDR3 is 15 residues. The V and J ends lost 5 bases and 0 bases, in that order; junction bases with no gene match: 6. Germline V lookup: CDR1 MDHEN, CDR2 SYDVKM. Complete variable domain (other parts from reference TRBV28 and TRBJ2-7): DVKVTQSSRYLVKRTGEKVFLECVQDMDHENMFWYRQDPGLGLRLIYFSYDVKMKEKGDIPEGYSVSREKKERFSLILESASTNQTSMYLCASSRSGSLSYEQYFGPGTRLTVT.

The DNA of the CDR3 is TGTGCCAGCAGCACAGGGGCTAGCGGGGCCCGCCTTGAGCAGTTCTTC. Amino acid sequence: CASSTGASGARLEQFF. The V call is TRBV9, the J call TRBJ2-1; 9 bases map to TRBD2. Germline assignment: CDR1 SGDLS and CDR2 YYNGEE. Trimming took 4 bases from V and 9 from J; bases not matched to a gene: 14. The CDR3 is made up of 16 amino acids.

The chain uses TRBV20-1 and TRBJ1-1; D unclear. CDR3 length equals 11 residues. Germline V gives CDR1 DFQATT, CDR2 SNEGSKA (reference sequence). V was shortened by 3 bases and J by 7 bases, with 9 bases between the two germline ends. The CDR3 DNA reads TGCAGTGCTAGGACAAACTTTGAAGCTTTCTTT. Its protein product is CSARTNFEAFF.

As DNA, the CDR3 is TGTGCCAGCAGCGAATACAGGGTTTTCGCAGATACGCAGTATTTT. It is translated as CASSEYRVFADTQYF. This chain links TRBV28 with TRBJ2-3; D may be TRBD1 (6 bases). V lost 6 bases and J lost 4, with 17 bases in between. Germline-derived CDR1 and CDR2 are MDHEN and SYDVKM. The CDR3 is made up of 15 amino acids.

This rearrangement joins TRBV7-2 to TRBJ2-1, with D tentatively TRBD1 (5 bases). Germline V gene data show CDR1 as SGHTA and CDR2 as FQGNSA. Trimming shortened V by 1 base and J by 6 bases, and 10 bases separated the two germline ends. This CDR3 contains 14 residues. As DNA, the CDR3 is TGTGCCAGCAGCTTAGACCAGGGTCGCAATGAGCAGTTCTTC. Amino acid sequence: CASSLDQGRNEQFF.

This clone has a single count. CDR3 nucleotide sequence: TGTGCCGATGGGACTAGCGGATACAATGAGCAGTTCTTC. Amino acids: CADGTSGYNEQFF. The chain recombines TRBV27 with TRBJ2-1, with 11 bases matching TRBD2. The junction had 4 bases not matched to a gene; V was cut back by 11 bases and J by 4 bases. This CDR3 comprises 13 residues. In germline, CDR1 is MNHEY, CDR2 SMNVEV (reference sequence).

J is TRBJ2-5 and V is TRBV9; D is perhaps TRBD1 (6 bases). In germline, CDR1 is SGDLS, CDR2 YYNGEE. V was pared by 1 base and J by 2 bases, with 15 bases between. The CDR3 covers 16 residues. In DNA, the CDR3 is TGTGCCAGCAGCGTATTGGGCAGGGGCCGGCAAGAGACCCAGTACTTC. Its translation is CASSVLGRGRQETQYF.

The chain's CDR3 is CASSFHRGIYGYTF. The CDR3 coding sequence is TGTGCCAGCAGCTTTCACAGGGGAATCTATGGCTACACCTTC. The chain has TRBV5-4 and TRBJ1-2, with 7 bases fitting TRBD1. The CDR3 length is 14 residues. The germline V gene encodes CDR1 SGHNT and CDR2 YYREEE (reference sequence). V lost 2 bases, J lost 4 bases, and 5 bases stayed unmatched.

This rearrangement joins TRBV7-2 to TRBJ1-5, with D maybe TRBD1 (5 bases). Trimming stripped 1 base from V and 8 bases from J, with 9 bases between. There are 13 residues in the CDR3. Germline V gene data show CDR1 as SGHTA and CDR2 as FQGNSA. DNA for the CDR3: TGTGCCAGCAGCTTAGGGCAGGGCGAGCCCCAGCATTTT. Translated: CASSLGQGEPQHF.

The J gene is TRBJ2-1, the V gene TRBV6-4, with 10 bases lining up with TRBD2. This CDR3 is 15 amino acids long. Germline assignment: CDR1 MRHNA and CDR2 SNTAGT. V shed 2 bases and J 8 bases; nucleotides not matched to a gene: 6. The CDR3: CASSDQAGGPHEQFF. The CDR3 nucleotides are TGTGCCAGCAGTGACCAAGCGGGGGGGCCTCATGAGCAGTTCTTC.

This clone showed up just once. The rearrangement uses TRBV6-6 and TRBJ2-7; 7 bases line up with TRBD1. The J segment lost 5 bases and the V segment lost 7 bases, leaving 8 bases of the junction unmatched. The length of the CDR3 is 13 residues. Germline V gives CDR1 MNHNY, CDR2 SVGAGI (reference sequence). The CDR3 loop reads CASTGQESNEQYF. CDR3 nucleotides: TGTGCCAGCACCGGACAGGAATCGAACGAGCAGTACTTC.

The rearrangement uses TRBV21-1 and TRBJ1-1; TRBD1 was called by the table and not checked on the DNA. TRBV21-1 is given as a pseudogene. The CDR3 loop spans 14 amino acids. CDR3 region: CARQGASLDTEAFF. DNA for the CDR3: TGTGCCAGACAGGGGGCTTCGCTGGACACTGAAGCTTTCTTT.

This rearrangement joins TRBV18 to TRBJ1-2, with D tentatively TRBD1 (5 bases). The CDR3 loop spans 14 amino acids. V lost 0 bases and J lost 8, with 13 bases in between. CDR1 is KGHSH and CDR2 is LQKENI in the germline V gene. The CDR3 nucleotides are TGTGCCAGCTCACCACCGATAGGGGAGGAAGGCTACACCTTC. This translates into CASSPPIGEEGYTF.

This chain joins TRBV19 and TRBJ2-1, with 9 positions matching TRBD1. In germline, CDR1 is LNHDA, CDR2 SQIVND (reference sequence). This CDR3 contains 16 residues. The trim removed 5 bases at V and 4 bases at J, leaving 9 bases unmatched. CDR3 amino acids: CASSPIQGASYNEQFF. In DNA, the CDR3 is TGTGCCAGTAGTCCTATACAGGGGGCCTCTTACAATGAGCAGTTCTTC.

The chain recombines TRBV6-6 with TRBJ2-5; the D call may be TRBD1 or TRBD2 (5 bases each). Germline V gene lookup returns CDR1 MNHNY and CDR2 SVGAGI (reference sequence). Trimming pared 4 bases from V and 4 bases from J, leaving 16 bases between. There are 15 residues in the CDR3. Here the CDR3 DNA reads TGTGCCAGCAGTTTTGGGGGATCGGTGTTAGAGACCCAGTACTTC. It specifies CASSFGGSVLETQYF.

The J gene is TRBJ2-7, the V gene TRBV7-2, with D uncertain. The CDR3 has 13 amino acids. The germline V gene has CDR1 SGHTA and CDR2 FQGNSA. Trimming shortened V by 5 bases and J by 4 bases, and 12 bases separated the two germline ends. The CDR3: CASSPRASYEQYF. The CDR3 coding sequence is TGTGCCAGCAGCCCAAGAGCATCTTACGAGCAGTACTTC.

V is TRBV6-6 and J is TRBJ1-5; D not certain. CDR3 length equals 15 residues. V lost 4 bases and J lost 1, with 11 bases in between. Germline CDR1 reads MNHNY; CDR2 reads SVGAGI (reference sequence). CDR3 in DNA: TGTGCCAGCAGTTTCACGTTGATGAGCAATCAGCCCCAGCATTTT. Its translation: CASSFTLMSNQPQHF.

CDR3 DNA sequence: TGTGCCAGCAGGCTGAACACTGAAGCTTTCTTT. Amino acid sequence: CASRLNTEAFF. The chain links TRBV6-1 to TRBJ1-1; D gene unclear. In germline, CDR1 is MNHNS, CDR2 SASEGT. Trimming removed 6 bases at V and 0 bases at J, with 2 bases between. The CDR3 consists of 11 residues.

The chain carries TRBV27 and TRBJ1-2; D is unclear. V lost 3 bases to trimming and J lost 1 base, with 9 bases between them. Per the germline V gene, CDR1 is MNHEY and CDR2 is SMNVEV (reference sequence). This CDR3 comprises 14 residues. CDR3 sequence reads: CASSFSGLNYGYTF. DNA for the CDR3: TGTGCCAGCAGTTTCTCCGGACTTAACTATGGCTACACCTTC.

This chain uses TRBV30 with TRBJ2-7; D perhaps matches TRBD1 (5 bases). Germline CDR1 reads GTSNPN; CDR2 reads SVGIG (reference sequence). V was clipped by 3 bases and J by 3 bases, with 15 bases between them. The CDR3 is 14 amino acids. Here the CDR3 reads CAWRERQRDYEQYF. DNA of the CDR3: TGTGCCTGGAGGGAGAGACAGCGAGACTACGAGCAGTACTTC. Variable domain in full (rest from reference TRBV30 and TRBJ2-7): SQTIHQWPATLVQPVGSPLSLECTVEGTSNPNLYWYRQAAGRGLQLLFYSVGIGQISSEVPQNLSASRPQDRQFILSSKKLLLSDSGFYLCAWRERQRDYEQYFGPGTRLTVT.

The sample holds one count of this clone. V and J are TRBV25-1 and TRBJ1-4; D perhaps matches TRBD1 (5 bases). CDR3 size: 13 residues. CDR1 is MGHDK and CDR2 is SYGVNS in the germline V gene. Trimming left V 6 bases short and J 8 bases short, with 13 bases between. CDR3: CASSGRGDEKLFF. The DNA for the CDR3 is TGTGCCAGCAGCGGCCGAGGGGACGAAAAACTGTTTTTT.

The chain employs TRBV2 and TRBJ1-4; maybe TRBD1 (5 bases). V dropped 7 bases and J dropped 5 bases, with 17 bases sitting between them. Germline lookup yields CDR1 SNHLY and CDR2 FYNNEI. The CDR3 length is 15 residues. This CDR3 is CASTPEVRENEKLFF. The CDR3 DNA reads as TGTGCCAGCACGCCGGAGGTCAGGGAAAATGAAAAACTGTTTTTT.